The T cell receptor (beta chain) described here comes from a study of T cell responses to AZD1222 COVID-19 vaccine. The V gene's germline CDR1 is MDHEN and CDR2 SYDVKM. Trimming left V 8 bases short and J 9 bases short, with 16 bases between. This CDR3 comprises 13 residues. TCRdb keeps only in-frame clones here, not all; method: immunoSEQ multiplex PCR. Seen here are 140,000 or so clones, approximately 93% observed once, and the top ten hold roughly 12%. The rearrangement links TRBV28 to TRBJ2-2; TRBD1 or TRBD2 may be the D gene (5 bases each). The starting material was peripheral blood, obtained after recovery from COVID-19. The source is an adult who had recovered from COVID-19. The CDR3 nucleotides read TGTGCCAGCTCCCAGGGATGGGACCGGGAGCTGTTTTTT. This translates into CASSQGWDRELFF. Combining the CDR3 with reference TRBV28 and TRBJ2-2 gives the whole variable domain DVKVTQSSRYLVKRTGEKVFLECVQDMDHENMFWYRQDPGLGLRLIYFSYDVKMKEKGDIPEGYSVSREKKERFSLILESASTNQTSMYLCASSQGWDRELFFGEGSRLTVL.